These 28 T cell receptor beta chains share one sample of origin, sequenced in a study of CD8 T cells in Susac syndrome. A quantity of roughly 0.5 to 1 ug RNA underwent reverse transcription using random hexamers. Using its own MiXCR run on the immunoSEQ multiplex PCR reads, TCRdb lists one record per CDR3 protein. The sample has about 160,000 distinct CDR3 sequences, around 95% seen once; the top ten hold just over 0.13%. The sequenced material came from CD4+ T cells from PBMCs. The origin of the receptors is a human donor in good health.

The rearrangement links TRBV6-2 or TRBV6-3 to TRBJ2-7, with D perhaps matching TRBD1 or TRBD2 (5 bases each). The CDR3 has 13 amino acids. V gave up 4 bases and J gave up 5 bases, with 12 bases separating them. In germline, CDR1 is MNHEY, CDR2 SVGEGT. The CDR3 DNA reads as TGTGCCAGCAGTTTCCGGGACCCAAACGAGCAGTACTTC. Translated: CASSFRDPNEQYF.

This clonotype was seen just once. This chain uses TRBV6-1 with TRBJ2-1, with TRBD1 matching over 7 bases. CDR3 length equals 15 residues. V shed 4 bases and J 2 bases; nucleotides not matched to a gene: 5. Per the germline V gene, CDR1 is MNHNS and CDR2 is SASEGT. CDR3 DNA: TGTGCCAGCAGTGTGGTTCAGGGGGCCTACAATGAGCAGTTCTTC. Residues: CASSVVQGAYNEQFF.

This clonotype was detected once. The V gene is TRBV6-1, the J gene TRBJ2-6, with D perhaps TRBD2 (5 bases). CDR3 length: 16 amino acids. Germline V gives CDR1 MNHNS, CDR2 SASEGT. Trimming cost V 8 bases and J 2 bases, with 16 bases left between them. The CDR3 spells CASRGEAETGANVLTF. The CDR3 DNA sequence: TGTGCCAGCCGGGGAGAGGCGGAAACTGGGGCCAACGTCCTGACTTTC.

This rearrangement joins TRBV20-1 to TRBJ2-3; 7 bases fit TRBD2. V shed 1 base and J 2 bases; nucleotides not matched to a gene: 6. Germline V gene sequence: CDR1 DFQATT, CDR2 SNEGSKA (reference sequence). This CDR3 spans 15 amino acids. The CDR3 sequence is CSARALRGFTDTQYF. CDR3 DNA sequence: TGCAGTGCTAGAGCTTTGCGGGGGTTCACAGATACGCAGTATTTT.

The chain is built from TRBV20-1 and TRBJ1-6; D not resolved. Per the germline V gene, CDR1 is DFQATT and CDR2 is SNEGSKA (reference sequence). The CDR3 contains 14 residues. Trimming left V 1 base short and J 9 bases short, with 13 bases between. The CDR3 nucleotides read TGCAGTGCTAGAGCTGGTAGCCTCGGTTCACCCCTCCACTTT. Encoded protein: CSARAGSLGSPLHF.

V is TRBV4-2 and J is TRBJ1-2; 8 bases fit TRBD1. V dropped 1 base and J dropped 0; count of bases not matched to a gene: 10. This CDR3 is built from 18 residues. Germline-derived CDR1 and CDR2 are LGHNA and YNFKEQ. This CDR3 reads CASSQGQGSGRANYGYTF. CDR3 nucleotides: TGTGCCAGCAGCCAAGGACAGGGGTCAGGTCGGGCTAACTATGGCTACACCTTC.

The chain has TRBV6-1 and TRBJ1-3; 9 bases are a match to TRBD1. The CDR3 consists of 16 residues. Germline loops: CDR1 MNHNS, CDR2 SASEGT. V gave up 7 bases and J gave up 2 bases; unmatched junction bases: 9. CDR3 sequence reads: CASMTGGSVTGNTIYF. In DNA, the CDR3 is TGTGCCAGCATGACAGGGGGTTCAGTCACTGGAAACACCATATATTTT.

The chain joins TRBV30 to TRBJ1-1; the D gene is possibly TRBD1 (6 bases). CDR1 is GTSNPN, CDR2 SVGIG, per germline (reference sequence). V was shortened by 5 bases and J by 4 bases, with 8 bases between the two germline ends. The CDR3 length is 11 residues. For the CDR3, the DNA is TGTGCCTGGGGACAGCTCACTGAAGCTTTCTTT. It encodes CAWGQLTEAFF.

This rearrangement joins TRBV29-1 to TRBJ2-7, with D perhaps TRBD2 (5 bases). V lost 4 bases and J lost 2, with 6 bases in between. The CDR3 has 11 residues. Per germline, CDR1 SQVTM and CDR2 ANQGSEA. This CDR3 is CSVAGTYEQYF. The CDR3 DNA follows: TGCAGCGTTGCCGGGACCTACGAGCAGTACTTC.

V usage is TRBV5-4 and J usage is TRBJ2-2; D gene uncertain. In germline, CDR1 is SGHNT, CDR2 YYREEE (reference sequence). The V end lost 2 bases, the J end lost 5 bases, and 4 bases lay between the germline ends. This CDR3 is built from 12 residues. CDR3 nucleotides: TGTGCCAGCAGCTTAGAGACCGGGGAGCTGTTTTTT. As protein: CASSLETGELFF.

The chain combines TRBV20-1 with TRBJ2-3; 10 nucleotides agree with TRBD2. Looked up from germline, CDR1 is DFQATT and CDR2 is SNEGSKA (reference sequence). Trimming removed 1 base from V and 2 bases from J; junction bases left unmatched: 6. This CDR3 has 16 residues. As DNA, the CDR3 is TGCAGTGCTAGAGTCCAGCGGGGGGGCAACACAGATACGCAGTATTTT. This codes for CSARVQRGGNTDTQYF.

V gene TRBV20-1 combines with J gene TRBJ2-3, with D possibly TRBD1 on 5 matching bases. V dropped 6 bases and J dropped 0 bases, with 13 bases sitting between them. CDR1 DFQATT and CDR2 SNEGSKA come from the germline V gene (reference sequence). This CDR3 has 14 amino acids. This CDR3 is CSASQTASTDTQYF. The CDR3 coding sequence is TGCAGTGCATCACAGACAGCTAGCACAGATACGCAGTATTTT.

V is TRBV12-3 or TRBV12-4 and J is TRBJ2-2; D is uncertain. CDR3 length equals 12 residues. V was cut by 4 bases and J by 2 bases, with 2 bases left in between. The CDR3 nucleotides are TGTGCCAGCAGTTACAACACCGGGGAGCTGTTTTTT. It is translated as CASSYNTGELFF.

The CDR3 region is CASSPRDRSSYEQYF. CDR3 bases: TGTGCCAGCTCACCGCGGGACAGAAGCTCCTACGAGCAGTACTTC. The chain combines TRBV18 with TRBJ2-7; D perhaps matches TRBD1 (7 bases). The CDR3 runs 15 residues. Germline V CDR1 and CDR2: KGHSH, LQKENI. Deletions cut 3 bases from V and 0 bases from J, with 12 bases between.

V is TRBV20-1 and J is TRBJ1-1; no reliable D call. This CDR3 contains 14 residues. Germline assignment: CDR1 DFQATT and CDR2 SNEGSKA (reference sequence). The ends were cut back, 3 bases at V and 0 bases at J, with 11 bases in the middle. For the CDR3, the DNA is TGCAGTGCTAGTGGAGCGCACATGAACACTGAAGCTTTCTTT. This codes for CSASGAHMNTEAFF.

The gene calls are TRBV6-5 and TRBJ2-3; TRBD2 matches 10 bases. J lost 2 bases, V lost 8 bases, and 4 bases had no gene match. Germline lookup yields CDR1 MNHEY and CDR2 SVGAGI. The CDR3 runs to 14 residues. The CDR3 DNA sequence: TGTGCCAGCCGTAGCGGGGGGCACACAGATACGCAGTATTTT. Protein sequence: CASRSGGHTDTQYF.

The DNA of the CDR3 is TGCGCCAGCAGGAGGGACAGCCAAGAGACCCAGTACTTC. This sequence encodes CASRRDSQETQYF. V and J are TRBV5-1 and TRBJ2-5, with 7 bases identical to TRBD1. In germline, CDR1 is SGHRS, CDR2 YFSETQ. This CDR3 has 13 residues. Unmatched junction bases numbered 2, after V lost 5 bases and J lost 1 base.

The chain recombines TRBV28 with TRBJ1-1, with D perhaps matching TRBD1 (5 bases). The CDR3 has 14 amino acids. The V end was cut by 3 bases, the J end by 4 bases, with 12 bases between. Germline values: CDR1 MDHEN, CDR2 SYDVKM. The CDR3 loop is CASSLTGLVTEAFF. CDR3 DNA sequence: TGTGCCAGCAGTTTGACGGGGCTAGTCACTGAAGCTTTCTTT.

A single count supports this clonotype. The V call is TRBV29-1, the J call TRBJ1-1; 12 bases fit TRBD1. CDR3 size: 14 residues. V lost 6 bases and J lost 0; bases outside the gene matches: 2. CDR1 and CDR2 from the germline V gene are SQVTM and ANQGSEA. The CDR3: CSVGQGALNTEAFF. Written as DNA, the CDR3 is TGCAGCGTGGGACAGGGGGCCCTGAACACTGAAGCTTTCTTT.

The V and J genes are TRBV6-1 and TRBJ2-7; 10 bases agree with TRBD1. Germline CDR1 reads MNHNS; CDR2 reads SASEGT. The V segment lost 4 bases and the J segment 4 bases; nucleotides outside the gene matches: 7. This CDR3 is 15 amino acids long. The CDR3 DNA sequence: TGTGCCAGCAGTGCTTCCGGGACAGGGGAATACGAGCAGTACTTC. Translated, it gives CASSASGTGEYEQYF.

The V gene is TRBV6-1, the J gene TRBJ1-2; 9 bases are a match to TRBD1. Germline trimming cut 1 base from V and 7 bases from J; bases unmatched to any gene: 4. The CDR3 spans 14 residues. Germline CDR1 is MNHNS and CDR2 is SASEGT. This chain's CDR3 is CASSEGGTGFGYTF. The CDR3 DNA follows: TGTGCCAGCAGTGAAGGAGGGACAGGGTTTGGCTACACCTTC.

The gene calls are TRBV19 and TRBJ1-2; D not certain. From germline, CDR1 is LNHDA and CDR2 SQIVND (reference sequence). V was trimmed by 4 bases and J by 1 base, leaving 4 bases between them. CDR3 length equals 12 residues. In nucleotides, the CDR3 is TGTGCCAGTAGTACGATTAACTATGGCTACACCTTC. As protein: CASSTINYGYTF.

The gene calls are TRBV7-2 and TRBJ2-4; D not resolved. This CDR3 contains 13 residues. CDR1 SGHTA and CDR2 FQGNSA come from the germline V gene. With 5 bases removed from V and 1 base from J, the gap between germline ends came to 6 bases. The DNA for the CDR3 is TGTGCCAGCAGCCCCGGGGCCAAAAACATTCAGTACTTC. Amino acids: CASSPGAKNIQYF.

The rearrangement links TRBV19 to TRBJ1-4, with 8 positions matching TRBD1. The germline V gene has CDR1 LNHDA and CDR2 SQIVND (reference sequence). Unmatched junction bases numbered 4, after V lost 10 bases and J lost 3 bases. This CDR3 comprises 13 residues. CDR3 amino acids: CATKQGANEKLFF. CDR3 nucleotides: TGTGCCACCAAACAGGGGGCTAATGAAAAACTGTTTTTT.

This chain links TRBV3-1 with TRBJ1-1, with 9 bases fitting TRBD1. CDR1 and CDR2 (germline): LGHDT, YNNKEL (reference sequence). V trimming: 4 bases; J trimming: 8 bases; junction bases outside the gene matches: 5. The CDR3 sequence is 13 residues long. The CDR3 nucleotides are TGTGCCAGCAGCCGACTGGGACAGGGAGAAGCTTTCTTT. Its translation: CASSRLGQGEAFF.

The chain carries TRBV15 and TRBJ2-5; 8 nucleotides agree with TRBD1. V lost 6 bases to trimming and J lost 1 base; unmatched junction nucleotides: 1. This CDR3 contains 13 residues. Germline CDR1 is LNHNV and CDR2 is YYDKDF (reference sequence). DNA for the CDR3: TGTGCCACCAGGCAGGGGGCCCAAGAGACCCAGTACTTC. Translating gives CATRQGAQETQYF.

This clonotype came up once. The chain couples TRBV7-2 to TRBJ1-2; 10 nucleotides agree with TRBD1. V lost 6 bases, J lost 4 bases, and 8 bases stayed unmatched. The CDR3 is 15 residues long. Germline loops: CDR1 SGHTA, CDR2 FQGNSA. The CDR3 DNA is TGTGCCAGCAGTCGAGGCGGGACAGGGGCCTATGGCTACACCTTC. As protein: CASSRGGTGAYGYTF. The full variable domain, with the rest looked up from reference TRBV7-2 and TRBJ1-2, is GAGVSQSPSNKVTEKGKDVELRCDPISGHTALYWYRQSLGQGLEFLIYFQGNSAPDKSGLPSDRFSAERTGGSVSTLTIQRTQQEDSAVYLCASSRGGTGAYGYTFGSGTRLTVV.

The chain recombines TRBV5-1 with TRBJ2-5; 13 bases are shared with TRBD2. CDR3 length: 16 residues. V shed 4 bases and J 0 bases; nucleotides not matched to a gene: 3. Germline V gene sequence: CDR1 SGHRS, CDR2 YFSETQ. The CDR3 region has the DNA TGCGCCAGCAGCCCTGGGACTAGCGGGGACCAAGAGACCCAGTACTTC. Its translation is CASSPGTSGDQETQYF.